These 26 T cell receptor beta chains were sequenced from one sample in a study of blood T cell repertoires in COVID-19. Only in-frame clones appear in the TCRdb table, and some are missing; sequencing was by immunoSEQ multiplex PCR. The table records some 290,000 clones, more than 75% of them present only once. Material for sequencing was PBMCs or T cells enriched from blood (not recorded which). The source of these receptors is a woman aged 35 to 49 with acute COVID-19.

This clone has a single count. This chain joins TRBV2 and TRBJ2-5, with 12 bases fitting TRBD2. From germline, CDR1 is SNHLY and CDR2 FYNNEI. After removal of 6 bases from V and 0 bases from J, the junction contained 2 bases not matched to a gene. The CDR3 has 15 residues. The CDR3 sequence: CASSGTSGYQETQYF. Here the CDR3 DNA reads TGTGCCAGCAGCGGGACTAGCGGGTACCAAGAGACCCAGTACTTC.

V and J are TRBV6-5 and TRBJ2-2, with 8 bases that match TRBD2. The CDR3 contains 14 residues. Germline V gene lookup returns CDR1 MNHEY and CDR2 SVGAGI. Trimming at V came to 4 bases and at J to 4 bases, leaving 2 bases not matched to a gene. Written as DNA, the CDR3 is TGTGCCAGCAGTTTTCGGGGGGGCACCGGGGAGCTGTTTTTT. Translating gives CASSFRGGTGELFF.

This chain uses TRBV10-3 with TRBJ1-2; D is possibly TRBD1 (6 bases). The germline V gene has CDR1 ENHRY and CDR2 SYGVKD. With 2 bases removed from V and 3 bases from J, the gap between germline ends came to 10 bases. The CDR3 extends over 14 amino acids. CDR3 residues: CAISEKGHYYGYTF. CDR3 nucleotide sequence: TGTGCCATCAGTGAGAAGGGACACTACTATGGCTACACCTTC.

In nucleotides, the CDR3 is TGTGCCAGCAGTCGTGGGACAGGGGGCAATTCACCCCTCCACTTT. Amino acid sequence: CASSRGTGGNSPLHF. The chain employs TRBV11-3 and TRBJ1-6; 12 bases align to TRBD1. The germline CDR1 and CDR2 sequences are SGHNT and YENEEA. V gave up 6 bases and J gave up 7 bases; unmatched junction bases: 4. The CDR3 sequence is 15 residues long.

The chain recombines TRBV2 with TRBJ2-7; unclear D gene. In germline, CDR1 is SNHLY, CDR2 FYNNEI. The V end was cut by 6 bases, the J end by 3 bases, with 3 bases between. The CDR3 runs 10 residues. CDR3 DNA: TGTGCCAGCAGCAACTACGAGCAGTACTTC. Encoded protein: CASSNYEQYF. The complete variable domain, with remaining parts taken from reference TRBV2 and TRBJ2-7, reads EPEVTQTPSHQVTQMGQEVILRCVPISNHLYFYWYRQILGQKVEFLVSFYNNEISEKSEIFDDQFSVERPDGSNFTLKIRSTKLEDSAMYFCASSNYEQYFGPGTRLTVT.

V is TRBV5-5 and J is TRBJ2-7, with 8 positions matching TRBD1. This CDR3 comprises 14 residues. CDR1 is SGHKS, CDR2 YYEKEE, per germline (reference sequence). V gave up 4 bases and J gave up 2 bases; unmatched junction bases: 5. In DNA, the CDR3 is TGTGCCAGCAGCGGACGACAGGGGCCCTACGAGCAGTACTTC. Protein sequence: CASSGRQGPYEQYF.

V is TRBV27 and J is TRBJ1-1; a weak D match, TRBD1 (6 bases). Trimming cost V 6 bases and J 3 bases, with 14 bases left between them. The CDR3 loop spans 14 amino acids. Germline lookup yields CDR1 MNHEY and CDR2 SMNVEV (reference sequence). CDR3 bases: TGTGCCAGCAGCAACCGGGGGGCTCACACTGAAGCTTTCTTT. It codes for CASSNRGAHTEAFF.

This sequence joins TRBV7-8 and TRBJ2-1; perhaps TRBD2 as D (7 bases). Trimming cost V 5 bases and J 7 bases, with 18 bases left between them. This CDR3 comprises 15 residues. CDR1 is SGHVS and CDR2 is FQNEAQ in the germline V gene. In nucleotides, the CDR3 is TGTGCCAGCAGCCTCGGAGGGGGGGAGGGGAATGAGCAGTTCTTC. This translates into CASSLGGGEGNEQFF.

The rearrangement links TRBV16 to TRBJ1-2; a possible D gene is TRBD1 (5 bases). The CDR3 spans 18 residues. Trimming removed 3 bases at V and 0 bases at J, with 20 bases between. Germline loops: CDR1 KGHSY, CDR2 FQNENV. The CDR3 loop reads CASSQGRSGSGANYGYTF. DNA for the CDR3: TGTGCCAGCAGCCAGGGACGATCGGGTTCGGGAGCTAACTATGGCTACACCTTC.

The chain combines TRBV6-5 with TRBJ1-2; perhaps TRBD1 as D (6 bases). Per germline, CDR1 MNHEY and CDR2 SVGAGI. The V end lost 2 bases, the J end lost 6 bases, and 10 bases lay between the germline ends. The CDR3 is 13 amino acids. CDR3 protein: CASSYATGDGYTF. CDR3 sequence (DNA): TGTGCCAGCAGTTACGCGACAGGCGATGGCTACACCTTC.

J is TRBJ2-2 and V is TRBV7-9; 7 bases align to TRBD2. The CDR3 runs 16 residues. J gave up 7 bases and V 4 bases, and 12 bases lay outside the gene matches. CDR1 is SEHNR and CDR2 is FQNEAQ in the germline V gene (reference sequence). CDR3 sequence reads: CASSSRLAGEIGELFF. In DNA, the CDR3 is TGTGCCAGCAGCTCCCGTCTGGCGGGAGAAATCGGGGAGCTGTTTTTT.

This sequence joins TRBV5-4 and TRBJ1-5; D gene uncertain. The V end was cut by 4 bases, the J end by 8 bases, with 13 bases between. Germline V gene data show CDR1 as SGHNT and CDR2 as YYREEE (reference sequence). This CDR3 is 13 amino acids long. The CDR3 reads CASSGLPREPQHF. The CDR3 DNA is TGTGCCAGCAGCGGTCTCCCCCGGGAGCCCCAGCATTTT. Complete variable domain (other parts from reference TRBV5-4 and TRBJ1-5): ETGVTQSPTHLIKTRGQQVTLRCSSQSGHNTVSWYQQALGQGPQFIFQYYREEENGRGNFPPRFSGLQFPNYSSELNVNALELDDSALYLCASSGLPREPQHFGDGTRLSIL.

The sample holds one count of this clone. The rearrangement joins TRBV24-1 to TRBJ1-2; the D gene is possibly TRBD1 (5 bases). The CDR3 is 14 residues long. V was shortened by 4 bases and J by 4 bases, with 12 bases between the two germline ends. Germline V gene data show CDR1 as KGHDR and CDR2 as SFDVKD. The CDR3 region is CATSERQGFYGYTF. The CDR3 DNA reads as TGTGCCACCAGTGAAAGGCAGGGCTTCTATGGCTACACCTTC.

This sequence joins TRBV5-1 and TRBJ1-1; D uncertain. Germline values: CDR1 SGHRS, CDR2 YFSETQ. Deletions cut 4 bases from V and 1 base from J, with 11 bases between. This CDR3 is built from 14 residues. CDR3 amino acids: CASSAKGENTEAFF. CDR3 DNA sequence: TGCGCCAGCAGCGCCAAGGGAGAGAACACTGAAGCTTTCTTT.

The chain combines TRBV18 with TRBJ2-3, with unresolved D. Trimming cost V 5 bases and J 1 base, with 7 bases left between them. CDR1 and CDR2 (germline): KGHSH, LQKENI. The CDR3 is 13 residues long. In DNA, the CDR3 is TGTGCCAGCTCAATACACCGCACAGATACGCAGTATTTT. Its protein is CASSIHRTDTQYF.

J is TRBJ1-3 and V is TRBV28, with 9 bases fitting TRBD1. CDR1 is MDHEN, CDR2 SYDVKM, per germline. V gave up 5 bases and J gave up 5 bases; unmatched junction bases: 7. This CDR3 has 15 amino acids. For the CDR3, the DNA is TGTGCCAGCAGTCCCGGGACAGGGCAAAGAAACACCATATATTTT. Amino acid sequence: CASSPGTGQRNTIYF.

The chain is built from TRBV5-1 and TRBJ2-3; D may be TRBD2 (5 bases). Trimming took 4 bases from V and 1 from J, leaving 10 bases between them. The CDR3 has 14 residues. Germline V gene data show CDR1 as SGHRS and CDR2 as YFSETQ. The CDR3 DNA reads TGCGCCAGCAGCATCTATAGCGGCACAGATACGCAGTATTTT. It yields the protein CASSIYSGTDTQYF.

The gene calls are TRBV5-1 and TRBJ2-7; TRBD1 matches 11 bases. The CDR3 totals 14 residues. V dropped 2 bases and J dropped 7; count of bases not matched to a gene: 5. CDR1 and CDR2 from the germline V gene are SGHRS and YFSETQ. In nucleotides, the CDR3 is TGCGCCAGCAGCTTAGGACAGGGGGCAAGAGAGCAGTACTTC. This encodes CASSLGQGAREQYF.

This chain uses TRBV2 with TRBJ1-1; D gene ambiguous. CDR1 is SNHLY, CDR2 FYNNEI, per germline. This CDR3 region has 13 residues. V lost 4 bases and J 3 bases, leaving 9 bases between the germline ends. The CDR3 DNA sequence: TGTGCCAGCAGTGTGGTAGATCACACTGAAGCTTTCTTT. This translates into CASSVVDHTEAFF.

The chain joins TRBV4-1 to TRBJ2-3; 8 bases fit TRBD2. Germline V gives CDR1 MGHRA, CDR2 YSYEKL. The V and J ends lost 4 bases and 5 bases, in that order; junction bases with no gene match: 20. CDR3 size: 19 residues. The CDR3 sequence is CASSLRLAAGGALVDTQYF. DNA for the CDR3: TGCGCCAGCAGCCTCCGTCTTGCCGCGGGGGGCGCCCTCGTAGATACGCAGTATTTT.

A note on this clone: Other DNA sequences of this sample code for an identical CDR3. The CDR3 coding sequence is TGTGCCAGCAGCTTAGCCAAAAACATTCAGTACTTC. It encodes CASSLAKNIQYF. This chain links TRBV2 with TRBJ2-4; D uncertain. Germline CDR1 reads SNHLY; CDR2 reads FYNNEI. The germline V and J ends were trimmed by 6 bases and 0 bases, with 3 bases remaining between them. The CDR3 covers 12 residues.

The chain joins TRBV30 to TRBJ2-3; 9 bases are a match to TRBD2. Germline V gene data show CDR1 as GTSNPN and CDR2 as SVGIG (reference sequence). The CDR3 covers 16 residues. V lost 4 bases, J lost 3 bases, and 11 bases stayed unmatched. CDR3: CAWTLGGLAFTDTQYF. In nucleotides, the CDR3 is TGTGCCTGGACCTTGGGAGGACTAGCGTTTACAGATACGCAGTATTTT.

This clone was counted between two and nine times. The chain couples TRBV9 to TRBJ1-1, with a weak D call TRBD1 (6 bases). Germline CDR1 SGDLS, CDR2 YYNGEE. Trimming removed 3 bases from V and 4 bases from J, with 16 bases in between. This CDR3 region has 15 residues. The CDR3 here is CASSASGGAGTEAFF. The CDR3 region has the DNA TGTGCCAGCAGCGCCAGTGGGGGGGCGGGCACTGAAGCTTTCTTT.

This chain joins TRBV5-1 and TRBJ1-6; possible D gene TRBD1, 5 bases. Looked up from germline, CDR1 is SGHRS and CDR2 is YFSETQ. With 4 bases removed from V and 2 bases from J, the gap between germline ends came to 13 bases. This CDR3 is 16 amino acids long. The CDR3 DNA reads TGCGCCAGCAGCCCCACCGGGGGGACCTATAATTCACCCCTCCACTTT. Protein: CASSPTGGTYNSPLHF.

CDR3 DNA: TGTGCCAGCAGCTTGATTCCTAGGACAGGGGAAACCTACGAGCAGTACTTC. This sequence encodes CASSLIPRTGETYEQYF. The rearrangement joins TRBV7-8 to TRBJ2-7; 9 nucleotides match TRBD1. The V gene's germline CDR1 is SGHVS and CDR2 FQNEAQ. V lost 3 bases and J lost 2; bases outside the gene matches: 11. This CDR3 has 17 amino acids.

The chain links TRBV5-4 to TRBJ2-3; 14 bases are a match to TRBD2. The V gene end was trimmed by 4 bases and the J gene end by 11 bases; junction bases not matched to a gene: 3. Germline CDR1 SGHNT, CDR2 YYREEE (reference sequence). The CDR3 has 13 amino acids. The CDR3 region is CASSTGLAGGQYF. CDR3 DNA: TGTGCCAGCAGCACAGGACTAGCGGGGGGGCAGTATTTT.